Presented here are 21 T cell receptor beta chains from one specimen sequenced in a study of T-cell memory formation after mild COVID-19. One entry per CDR3 protein results from TCRdb running MiXCR on the 5' RACE reads. Found here are approximately 400,000 distinct CDR3 sequences, roughly 18% of them singletons; the top ten hold 20% to 25%. Sequencing was performed on PBMCs or a T cell subset sorted from them (not recorded which). The source is a young man who had mild COVID-19 (a few samples of this study predate the infection). Cell type and time point are not known.

The genes are TRBV24-1 and TRBJ1-1; possible D gene TRBD1, 6 bases. CDR3 length equals 13 residues. Germline V gene lookup returns CDR1 KGHDR and CDR2 SFDVKD. Trimming removed 3 bases from V and 5 bases from J, with 9 bases in between. The CDR3 coding sequence is TGTGCCACCAGTGATCAAGGGGGGACTGAAGCTTTCTTT. Protein: CATSDQGGTEAFF.

This clonotype has a handful of counts. V is TRBV4-2 and J is TRBJ1-2; unclear D gene. Germline V CDR1 and CDR2: LGHNA, YNFKEQ. This CDR3 spans 14 amino acids. The V end was cut by 0 bases, the J end by 3 bases, with 8 bases between. CDR3 sequence reads: CASSQDRIDYGYTF. The CDR3 region has the DNA TGTGCCAGCAGCCAAGATCGTATTGACTATGGCTACACCTTC.

This clonotype has a handful of counts. V gene TRBV6-5 combines with J gene TRBJ2-5; 10 bases are a match to TRBD1. Germline V gene sequence: CDR1 MNHEY, CDR2 SVGAGI. The length of the CDR3 is 15 residues. Trimming took 3 bases from V and 8 from J; bases not matched to a gene: 9. The DNA of the CDR3 is TGTGCCAGCAGTTATGGGCCGGACAGGGGGGGAACCCAGTACTTC. As protein: CASSYGPDRGGTQYF.

This clonotype was counted only a few times. The chain links TRBV10-3 to TRBJ2-5, with D possibly matching TRBD1 (6 bases). V lost 3 bases and J lost 1, with 9 bases in between. From germline, CDR1 is ENHRY and CDR2 SYGVKD. The CDR3 length is 14 residues. The CDR3 coding sequence is TGTGCCATCAGTGAACAGGGAAGCCAAGAGACCCAGTACTTC. As protein: CAISEQGSQETQYF.

This chain joins TRBV15 and TRBJ2-3; D gene ambiguous. This CDR3 comprises 15 residues. Trimming pared 2 bases from V and 3 bases from J, leaving 12 bases between. The germline CDR1 and CDR2 sequences are LNHNV and YYDKDF (reference sequence). For the CDR3, the DNA is TGTGCCACCAGCAGATCTTTGGTTTCGACAGATACGCAGTATTTT. It encodes CATSRSLVSTDTQYF.

In its sample, this clonotype was seen a few times. V gene TRBV2 combines with J gene TRBJ1-6; 11 bases agree with TRBD1. The CDR3 is 16 amino acids. The V segment lost 6 bases and the J segment 10 bases; nucleotides outside the gene matches: 11. From germline, CDR1 is SNHLY and CDR2 FYNNEI. The CDR3 is CASRQRTGGAGSPLHF. The CDR3 coding sequence is TGTGCCAGCAGACAACGGACAGGGGGCGCGGGGTCACCCCTCCACTTT.

The V call is TRBV20-1, the J call TRBJ1-1; 7 nucleotides line up with TRBD1. The CDR3 totals 14 residues. After removal of 0 bases from V and 1 base from J, the junction contained 2 bases not matched to a gene. CDR1 and CDR2 from the germline V gene are DFQATT and SNEGSKA (reference sequence). CDR3 coding DNA: TGCAGTGCTAGAGATGGGACAGCGAACACTGAAGCTTTCTTT. Its translation is CSARDGTANTEAFF.

In its sample, this clonotype was seen a few times. The gene calls are TRBV4-1 and TRBJ2-2; D perhaps matches TRBD2 (7 bases). The V end was cut by 7 bases, the J end by 3 bases, with 15 bases between. Germline CDR1 reads MGHRA; CDR2 reads YSYEKL. This CDR3 region has 15 residues. In nucleotides, the CDR3 is TGCGCCAGCACTGGGGGGGGCGTGCACACCGGGGAGCTGTTTTTT. Its protein is CASTGGGVHTGELFF.

The table lists this clonotype with a few counts. The chain couples TRBV5-1 to TRBJ1-5, with D possibly TRBD1 on 6 matching bases. V lost 0 bases and J 4 bases, leaving 14 bases between the germline ends. Germline loops: CDR1 SGHRS, CDR2 YFSETQ. The CDR3 runs 16 residues. CDR3 sequence: CASSLGAQGGNQPQHF. In nucleotides, the CDR3 is TGCGCCAGCAGCTTGGGGGCACAGGGAGGTAATCAGCCCCAGCATTTT.

This clonotype was picked up a small number of times. The genes are TRBV12-3 or TRBV12-4 and TRBJ1-1, with D uncertain. Trimming shortened V by 6 bases and J by 10 bases, and 12 bases separated the two germline ends. The length of the CDR3 is 11 residues. CDR3 in DNA: TGTGCCAGCAGGGCCGCGGGTGGAGCTTTCTTT. Protein sequence: CASRAAGGAFF.

The chain carries TRBV6-1 and TRBJ1-5; D might be TRBD1 (5 bases). CDR1 is MNHNS, CDR2 SASEGT, per germline. The V end was cut by 2 bases, the J end by 10 bases, with 18 bases between. This CDR3 has 15 amino acids. CDR3 sequence: CASSEWPAGQPPQHF. CDR3 DNA: TGTGCCAGCAGTGAATGGCCAGCAGGGCAGCCACCCCAGCATTTT.

The chain couples TRBV28 to TRBJ1-5, with a possible D match to TRBD1 (5 bases). Germline V gene sequence: CDR1 MDHEN, CDR2 SYDVKM. The germline V and J ends were trimmed by 3 bases and 6 bases, with 12 bases remaining between them. This CDR3 has 14 residues. Written as DNA, the CDR3 is TGTGCCAGCAGTTTGGGGGGTTTTGTTCAGCCCCAGCATTTT. This gives the protein CASSLGGFVQPQHF.

This chain links TRBV5-1 with TRBJ2-3; 15 bases are shared with TRBD2. Germline CDR1 reads SGHRS; CDR2 reads YFSETQ. Trimming took 4 bases from V and 8 from J; bases not matched to a gene: 11. There are 17 residues in the CDR3. CDR3 bases: TGCGCCAGCAGCATCGGGACTAGCGGGGGGTCCCAGGGTACGCAGTATTTT. This encodes CASSIGTSGGSQGTQYF.

This clonotype was counted between two and nine times. The genes are TRBV20-1 and TRBJ2-1, with 8 bases lining up with TRBD2. The trim removed 2 bases at V and 9 bases at J, leaving 6 bases unmatched. The V gene's germline CDR1 is DFQATT and CDR2 SNEGSKA (reference sequence). The CDR3 consists of 13 residues. The CDR3, as DNA: TGCAGTGCTAGATCCGCGGGGGGTGCTGAGCAGTTCTTC. Amino acid sequence: CSARSAGGAEQFF.

This clonotype was observed a handful of times. The V gene is TRBV20-1, the J gene TRBJ2-5, with a possible D match to TRBD1 (6 bases). This CDR3 is 14 amino acids long. The germline CDR1 and CDR2 sequences are DFQATT and SNEGSKA (reference sequence). Trimming took off 4 bases at V and 3 bases at J, with 15 bases between the two ends. CDR3 sequence (DNA): TGCAGTGCTACAACCGGGACATCCGAAGAGACCCAGTACTTC. Amino acid sequence: CSATTGTSEETQYF.

This sequence joins TRBV2 and TRBJ2-7; 9 nucleotides align to TRBD2. This CDR3 has 14 amino acids. V lost 6 bases and J lost 2; bases outside the gene matches: 5. Germline V gene lookup returns CDR1 SNHLY and CDR2 FYNNEI. The CDR3 region is CASSFLAGTYEQYF. DNA of the CDR3: TGTGCCAGCAGCTTTCTAGCGGGAACCTACGAGCAGTACTTC.

This clonotype was picked up many times. The chain carries TRBV4-3 and TRBJ2-3, with 10 bases aligning to TRBD1. V was pared by 4 bases and J by 3 bases, with 4 bases of the junction left unmatched. Germline loops: CDR1 LGHNA, CDR2 YSLEER. This CDR3 spans 15 amino acids. CDR3 sequence: CASSLGTGETDTQYF. Here the CDR3 DNA reads TGCGCCAGCAGCCTCGGGACAGGGGAGACAGATACGCAGTATTTT.

The chain has TRBV24-1 and TRBJ2-1, with D possibly being TRBD1 (5 bases). The CDR3 loop spans 14 amino acids. Germline CDR1 reads KGHDR; CDR2 reads SFDVKD. V shed 2 bases and J shed 5 bases, with 9 bases lying between them. The CDR3 bases are TGTGCCACCAGTGATTCAACAGGAAACAATGAGCAGTTCTTC. Translating it yields CATSDSTGNNEQFF.

This clonotype appeared a few times. The V call is TRBV5-1, the J call TRBJ2-7, with a weak D call TRBD2 (6 bases). The CDR3 totals 16 residues. Germline CDR1 reads SGHRS; CDR2 reads YFSETQ. Deletions cut 4 bases from V and 7 bases from J, with 24 bases between. CDR3 in DNA: TGCGCCAGCAGCCGGGGTAGCGGAGAAGCTTTGGGGGAGCAGTACGTC. Residues: CASSRGSGEALGEQYV.

This clonotype was recorded many times. The V and J genes are TRBV5-4 and TRBJ2-2, with 7 positions matching TRBD1. Per the germline V gene, CDR1 is SGHNT and CDR2 is YYREEE (reference sequence). The CDR3 is made up of 13 amino acids. V lost 6 bases, J lost 5 bases, and 4 bases stayed unmatched. The CDR3: CASIKQGTGELFF. For the CDR3, the DNA is TGTGCCAGCATAAAACAGGGGACCGGGGAGCTGTTTTTT.

This rearrangement joins TRBV10-3 to TRBJ2-5, with a possible D match to TRBD2 (6 bases). Germline assignment: CDR1 ENHRY and CDR2 SYGVKD. The CDR3 runs 13 residues. Trimming pared 2 bases from V and 4 bases from J, leaving 8 bases between. As DNA, the CDR3 is TGTGCCATCAGTGAGGGCGGGGTAGAGACCCAGTACTTC. This sequence encodes CAISEGGVETQYF.